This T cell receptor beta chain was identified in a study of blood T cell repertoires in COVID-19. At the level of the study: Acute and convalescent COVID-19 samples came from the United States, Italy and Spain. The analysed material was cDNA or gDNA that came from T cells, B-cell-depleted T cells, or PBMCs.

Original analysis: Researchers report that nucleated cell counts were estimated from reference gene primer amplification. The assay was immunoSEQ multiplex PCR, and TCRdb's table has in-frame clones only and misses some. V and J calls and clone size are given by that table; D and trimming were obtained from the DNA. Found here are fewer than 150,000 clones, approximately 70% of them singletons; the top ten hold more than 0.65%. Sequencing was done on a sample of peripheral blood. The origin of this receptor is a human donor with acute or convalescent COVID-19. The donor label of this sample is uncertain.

The CDR3 DNA sequence: TGTGCCAGTAGTACCTTGGCGTTGGGGGCGGGTGAGCAGTTCTTC. It translates to CASSTLALGAGEQFF. The chain is built from TRBV19 and TRBJ2-1, with D possibly TRBD1 on 6 matching bases. Germline V CDR1 and CDR2: LNHDA, SQIVND (reference sequence). The CDR3 has 15 amino acids. V lost 4 bases to trimming and J lost 9 bases, with 19 bases between them.